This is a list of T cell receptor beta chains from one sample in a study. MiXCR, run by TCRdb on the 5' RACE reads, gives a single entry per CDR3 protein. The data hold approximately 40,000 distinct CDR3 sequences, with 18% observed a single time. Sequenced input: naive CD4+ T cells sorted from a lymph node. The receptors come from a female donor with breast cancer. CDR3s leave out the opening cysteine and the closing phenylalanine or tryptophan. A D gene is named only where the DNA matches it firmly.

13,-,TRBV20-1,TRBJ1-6,SASPPTGNDSPLH
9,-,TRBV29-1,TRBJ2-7,SVEVGYEQY
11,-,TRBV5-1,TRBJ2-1,ASSSGSSNEQF
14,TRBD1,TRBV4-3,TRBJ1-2,ASSQEHRQGNYGYT
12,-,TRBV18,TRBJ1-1,ASSPPGARAEAF
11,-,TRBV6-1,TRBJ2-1,ASSDTSKDEQF
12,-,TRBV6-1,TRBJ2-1,ASSEPGPYNEQF
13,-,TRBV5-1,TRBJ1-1,ASSGGGGMNTEAF
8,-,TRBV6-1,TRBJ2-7,ASSRNEQY
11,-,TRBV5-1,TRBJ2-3,ASSSSGTDTQY